What follows are 22 T cell receptor beta chains derived from one specimen sequenced in a study of T cells in localized non-small cell lung cancer. Sequencing was performed with immunoSEQ multiplex PCR; in TCRdb, only in-frame clones are kept and a portion is missing. The repertoire holds over a thousand clones, with around 24% as singletons. Source: lung tumor tissue, taken before any cancer treatment. The source of these receptors is a female donor older than 55 with stage II lung adenocarcinoma.

This clone has a handful of counts. This chain joins TRBV4-1 and TRBJ1-3; D not certain. V gave up 2 bases and J gave up 2 bases, with 7 bases separating them. The CDR3 covers 14 residues. Per germline, CDR1 MGHRA and CDR2 YSYEKL. Here the CDR3 reads CASSQLVTGNTIYF. In DNA form, the CDR3 reads TGCGCCAGCAGCCAACTGGTTACTGGAAACACCATATATTTT.

The genes are TRBV30 and TRBJ1-2; D is undetermined. The length of the CDR3 is 13 residues. Per germline, CDR1 GTSNPN and CDR2 SVGIG (reference sequence). V shed 0 bases and J shed 6 bases, with 11 bases lying between them. This CDR3 is CAWSVKRTDGYTF. The CDR3 DNA reads as TGTGCCTGGAGTGTAAAAAGGACGGATGGCTACACCTTC.

The sample holds one count of this clone. The chain employs TRBV19 and TRBJ1-4; D gene ambiguous. V was cut by 6 bases and J by 7 bases, with 15 bases left in between. The CDR3 sequence is 14 residues long. CDR1 is LNHDA, CDR2 SQIVND, per germline (reference sequence). The CDR3 nucleotides read TGTGCCAGTAGCCGCATAGCCCGGGGTGAAAAACTGTTTTTT. Protein sequence: CASSRIARGEKLFF.

In its sample, this clone is medium-sized. The chain joins TRBV10-3 to TRBJ2-1, with 9 bases lining up with TRBD1. The CDR3 contains 15 residues. V shed 1 base and J 8 bases; nucleotides not matched to a gene: 6. The germline V gene encodes CDR1 ENHRY and CDR2 SYGVKD. The CDR3 coding sequence is TGTGCCATCAGTGAGTGGGACAGGGAGAGCCATGAGCAGTTCTTC. Translating gives CAISEWDRESHEQFF.

By frequency in the sample, this clone is large. The chain recombines TRBV28 with TRBJ2-1, with 11 bases identical to TRBD2. The germline V gene encodes CDR1 MDHEN and CDR2 SYDVKM. CDR3 length equals 17 residues. Trimming cost V 1 base and J 4 bases; bases outside gene matches: 6. The DNA for the CDR3 is TGTGCCAGCAGTTTATCTACTAGCGGGAGTAGTTACAATGAGCAGTTCTTC. Translation: CASSLSTSGSSYNEQFF.

This clone has just a few counts. The rearrangement uses TRBV28 and TRBJ1-1; D not certain. Germline V gene data show CDR1 as MDHEN and CDR2 as SYDVKM. This CDR3 is 13 amino acids long. The germline V and J ends were trimmed by 5 bases and 5 bases, with 12 bases remaining between them. DNA of the CDR3: TGTGCCAGCAGTGACACCTCCGATACTGAAGCTTTCTTT. This gives the protein CASSDTSDTEAFF.

By proportion, this clone is medium-sized. This chain links TRBV6-8 with TRBJ2-7; TRBD1 aligns across 7 bases. The V and J ends lost 0 bases and 4 bases, in that order; junction bases with no gene match: 0. Germline V gene sequence: CDR1 MNHGY, CDR2 SAAAGT. This CDR3 spans 13 amino acids. The CDR3 reads CASSYSTGYEQYF. For the CDR3, the DNA is TGTGCCAGCAGTTACTCGACAGGGTACGAGCAGTACTTC.

This clone occurred a few times. J is TRBJ2-3 and V is TRBV6-8; TRBD1 matches 8 bases. V gave up 5 bases and J gave up 2 bases; unmatched junction bases: 12. Germline V gene data show CDR1 as MNHGY and CDR2 as SAAAGT. The CDR3 totals 17 residues. In DNA form, the CDR3 reads TGTGCCAGCAGTCCCGGGACAGGTTTGGGACCCACAGATACGCAGTATTTT. Residues: CASSPGTGLGPTDTQYF.

This chain uses TRBV9 with TRBJ1-1; 7 bases are shared with TRBD1. CDR1 and CDR2 from the germline V gene are SGDLS and YYNGEE. Trimming removed 0 bases from V and 3 bases from J; junction bases left unmatched: 5. The CDR3 covers 15 residues. The CDR3 coding sequence is TGTGCCAGCAGCGTAGTGACAGGGAGGGACACTGAAGCTTTCTTT. It specifies CASSVVTGRDTEAFF.

In this sample, this clone is medium-sized (0.01 to 0.1%). The chain links TRBV11-3 to TRBJ2-1; D is tentatively TRBD1 or TRBD2 (5 bases each). Germline V gene data show CDR1 as SGHNT and CDR2 as YENEEA. CDR3 size: 18 residues. V was pared by 7 bases and J by 4 bases, with 26 bases between. CDR3 in amino acids: CASTTIRGREGLYNEQFF. The CDR3, as DNA: TGTGCCAGCACCACCATCCGGGGCCGTGAGGGCCTGTACAATGAGCAGTTCTTC. Filled out from reference TRBV11-3 and TRBJ2-1, the complete variable domain reads EAGVVQSPRYKIIEKKQPVAFWCNPISGHNTLYWYLQNLGQGPELLIRYENEEAVDDSQLPKDRFSAERLKGVDSTLKIQPAELGDSAVYLCASTTIRGREGLYNEQFFGPGTRLTVL.

The chain carries TRBV19 and TRBJ1-2; D is undetermined. The CDR3 is 14 amino acids. CDR1 and CDR2 from the germline V gene are LNHDA and SQIVND (reference sequence). Trimming took off 3 bases at V and 7 bases at J, with 15 bases between the two ends. CDR3 amino acids: CASSIGVLLSGYTF. CDR3 DNA sequence: TGTGCCAGTAGTATTGGGGTCTTGCTCTCTGGCTACACCTTC.

In its sample, this clone was seen once. The chain recombines TRBV28 with TRBJ2-7; 9 bases agree with TRBD1. CDR1 is MDHEN and CDR2 is SYDVKM in the germline V gene. Trimming at V came to 7 bases and at J to 1 base, leaving 8 bases not matched to a gene. The CDR3 consists of 15 residues. Here the CDR3 DNA reads TGTGCCAGCATACCCTCCGGGACAGGGTCCTACGAGCAGTACTTC. Its protein product is CASIPSGTGSYEQYF.

CDR3 loop: CASSVVSTDTQYF. The CDR3 coding sequence is TGTGCCAGCAGCGTGGTGAGCACAGATACGCAGTATTTT. The V call is TRBV9, the J call TRBJ2-3; no definite D call. The germline V and J ends were trimmed by 2 bases and 0 bases, with 4 bases remaining between them. Per the germline V gene, CDR1 is SGDLS and CDR2 is YYNGEE. The CDR3 length is 13 residues.

This clone was seen only a few times. The genes are TRBV11-3 and TRBJ1-3; D is undetermined. The length of the CDR3 is 14 residues. Trimming took 6 bases from V and 0 from J, leaving 9 bases between them. Germline lookup yields CDR1 SGHNT and CDR2 YENEEA. The CDR3 DNA reads as TGTGCCAGCAGAGCCCAGGCCTCTGGAAACACCATATATTTT. This sequence encodes CASRAQASGNTIYF.

This clone showed up just a few times. The V call is TRBV15, the J call TRBJ2-7; D may be TRBD1 (6 bases). The CDR3 runs to 15 residues. Germline V CDR1 and CDR2: LNHNV, YYDKDF (reference sequence). The V gene lost 2 bases and the J gene lost 3 bases, with 14 bases spanning the gap. CDR3 amino acids: CATSRTHDRFYEQYF. The CDR3 coding sequence is TGTGCCACCAGCAGAACTCACGACAGGTTCTACGAGCAGTACTTC.

The genes are TRBV29-1 and TRBJ2-1; 11 positions agree with TRBD1. J was trimmed by 5 bases and V by 4 bases; bases with no gene match: 7. The CDR3 is 15 residues long. Germline assignment: CDR1 SQVTM and CDR2 ANQGSEA. DNA for the CDR3: TGCAGCGTTGCTCGGACAGGGGGCACCGACAATGAGCAGTTCTTC. Protein: CSVARTGGTDNEQFF.

The chain joins TRBV28 to TRBJ2-7; 8 nucleotides align to TRBD1. The trim removed 3 bases at V and 2 bases at J, leaving 15 bases unmatched. This CDR3 has 18 residues. The germline V gene has CDR1 MDHEN and CDR2 SYDVKM. The CDR3 sequence: CASSFPLSRTGRAYEQYF. The CDR3, as DNA: TGTGCCAGCAGTTTCCCCCTCTCACGGACAGGGAGAGCCTACGAGCAGTACTTC. Full variable domain (outside the CDR3, taken from reference TRBV28 and TRBJ2-7): DVKVTQSSRYLVKRTGEKVFLECVQDMDHENMFWYRQDPGLGLRLIYFSYDVKMKEKGDIPEGYSVSREKKERFSLILESASTNQTSMYLCASSFPLSRTGRAYEQYFGPGTRLTVT.

This clone was counted a single time. The CDR3 DNA sequence: TGTGCCAGTAGTAAGGTAGCGGGGGATAGCCATGAGCAGTTCTTC. Translation: CASSKVAGDSHEQFF. The rearrangement joins TRBV19 to TRBJ2-1, with TRBD2 identical over 9 bases. The V segment lost 4 bases and the J segment 8 bases; nucleotides outside the gene matches: 9. The V gene's germline CDR1 is LNHDA and CDR2 SQIVND (reference sequence). This CDR3 is 15 amino acids long.

This clone was observed a handful of times. This chain uses TRBV6-8 with TRBJ2-1, with 9 bases lining up with TRBD2. Per the germline V gene, CDR1 is MNHGY and CDR2 is SAAAGT. This CDR3 region has 18 residues. The J segment lost 4 bases and the V segment lost 1 base, leaving 11 bases of the junction unmatched. The CDR3 loop reads CASSYWFLASGDYNEQFF. CDR3 coding DNA: TGTGCCAGCAGTTACTGGTTTTTGGCTAGCGGGGATTACAATGAGCAGTTCTTC.

This clone was seen more than once but under ten times. The chain joins TRBV6-8 to TRBJ2-7; D is unclear. V was clipped by 4 bases and J by 5 bases, with 12 bases between them. This CDR3 is 13 amino acids long. CDR1 MNHGY and CDR2 SAAAGT come from the germline V gene. The CDR3 DNA reads as TGTGCCAGCAGTTCTGTCCTGAGCCACGAGCAGTACTTC. Protein sequence: CASSSVLSHEQYF.

This clone was observed a handful of times. CDR3 loop: CASSFAGSTGELFF. For the CDR3, the DNA is TGTGCCAGCAGTTTTGCAGGCTCCACCGGGGAGCTGTTTTTT. The chain couples TRBV6-8 to TRBJ2-2; no firm D call. CDR1 and CDR2 from the germline V gene are MNHGY and SAAAGT. The CDR3 has 14 amino acids. Trimming took 4 bases from V and 4 from J, leaving 10 bases between them.

V and J are TRBV6-8 and TRBJ2-1, with D perhaps TRBD1 (6 bases). Looked up from germline, CDR1 is MNHGY and CDR2 is SAAAGT. The CDR3 is 17 amino acids. Trimming stripped 6 bases from V and 5 bases from J, with 23 bases between. The CDR3 loop reads CASRPLLWDIGNNEQFF. CDR3 nucleotide sequence: TGTGCCAGCAGGCCTCTGCTCTGGGACATTGGTAACAATGAGCAGTTCTTC.